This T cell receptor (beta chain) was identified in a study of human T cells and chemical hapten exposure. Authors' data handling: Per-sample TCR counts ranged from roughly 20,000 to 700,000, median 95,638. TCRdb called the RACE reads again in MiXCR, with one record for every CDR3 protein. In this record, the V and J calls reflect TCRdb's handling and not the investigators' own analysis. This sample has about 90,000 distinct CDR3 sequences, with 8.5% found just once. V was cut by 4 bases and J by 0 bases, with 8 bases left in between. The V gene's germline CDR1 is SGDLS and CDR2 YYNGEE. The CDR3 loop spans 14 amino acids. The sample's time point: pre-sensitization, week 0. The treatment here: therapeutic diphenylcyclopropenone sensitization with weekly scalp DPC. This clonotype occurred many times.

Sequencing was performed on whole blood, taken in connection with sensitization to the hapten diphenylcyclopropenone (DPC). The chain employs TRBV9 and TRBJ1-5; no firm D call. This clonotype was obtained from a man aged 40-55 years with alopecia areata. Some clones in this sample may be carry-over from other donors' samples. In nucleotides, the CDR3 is TGTGCCAGCAGCACTTATGGTAGCAATCAGCCCCAGCATTTT. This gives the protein CASSTYGSNQPQHF.